These T cell receptor beta chains were read from a single sample in a study of blood T cell repertoires in COVID-19. The method was immunoSEQ multiplex PCR; TCRdb's version includes in-frame clones alone and lacks a portion of them. This table holds fewer than 350,000 clones, 75% to 90% found once. Material for sequencing was PBMCs or T cells enriched from blood (not recorded which). The receptor source for this set is a woman between 40 and 55 years old who had recovered from COVID-19. Both conserved end residues are part of each CDR3. A D gene is named only where the DNA matches it firmly. Only some rows state a clone size, as once, few, many or a class for expanded clones.

clone_size	v_call	d_call	j_call	cdr3_nt	cdr3_aa
.	TRBV7-2	.	TRBJ1-5	TGTGCCAGCAGCCCCGCGGGCCAGTTGAACAATCAGCCCCAGCATTTT	CASSPAGQLNNQPQHF
.	TRBV3-1/TRBV3-2	TRBD1	TRBJ1-1	TGTGCCAGCAGCCAAGATCCCCGGGACAGGGAAGCTTTCTTT	CASSQDPRDREAFF
.	TRBV15	TRBD1	TRBJ1-5	TGTGCCACCAGCAGAGGACAGGGATATCAGCCCCAGCATTTT	CATSRGQGYQPQHF
.	TRBV19	TRBD2	TRBJ2-7	TGTGCCAGTAGTATAGGATTGGGGGGGAGACCCTACGAGCAGTACTTC	CASSIGLGGRPYEQYF
.	TRBV5-1	TRBD1	TRBJ2-7	TGCGCCAGCAGCTTGGATAACAGGGGTTACGAGCAGTACTTC	CASSLDNRGYEQYF
once	TRBV30	.	TRBJ1-5	TGTGCCTGGAGTGTACGGGTGGGTCAGCCCCAGCATTTT	CAWSVRVGQPQHF
.	TRBV5-1	.	TRBJ2-7	TGCGCCAGCAGCCCGACGTACGCGGGCGAATCGCTCGAGCAGTACTTC	CASSPTYAGESLEQYF
.	TRBV30	TRBD1	TRBJ2-7	TGTGCCTGGAACCGGGACAGGGGTTACGAGCAGTACTTC	CAWNRDRGYEQYF
.	TRBV25-1	TRBD1	TRBJ2-1	TGTGCCAGCAGTAATCCCCAGACAGGGGGCTGGTACAATGAGCAGTTCTTC	CASSNPQTGGWYNEQFF
once	TRBV7-8	TRBD1	TRBJ2-3	TGTGCCAGCAGCTTAAAGGACAGGGATCTCGATACGCAGTATTTT	CASSLKDRDLDTQYF
.	TRBV19	TRBD1	TRBJ1-1	TGTGCCAGTAGTATGCGGAGGACAGGGGGAGAGGTCACTGAAGCTTTCTTT	CASSMRRTGGEVTEAFF
.	TRBV7-2	.	TRBJ2-2	TGTGCCAGCAGCTTAGGACTAGTAGCCGGGGAGCTGTTTTTT	CASSLGLVAGELFF
.	TRBV25-1	TRBD2	TRBJ2-7	TGTGCCAGCAGTGAGTCTTGGCCGGGAGGGCCCTACGAGCAGTACTTC	CASSESWPGGPYEQYF
.	TRBV6-5	TRBD1	TRBJ2-7	TGTGCCAGCAGTCGGACAGGGAGCTCCTACGAGCAGTACTTC	CASSRTGSSYEQYF
.	TRBV9	.	TRBJ1-1	TGTGCCAGCAGCGTAACAGCGAACACTGAAGCTTTCTTT	CASSVTANTEAFF
.	TRBV28	.	TRBJ1-1	TGTGCCAGCAGTTTAATTACAGTGAACACTGAAGCTTTCTTT	CASSLITVNTEAFF
.	TRBV11-1	.	TRBJ2-5	TGTGCCAGCAGCTTAGCGCGGGTGGAGGAGACCCAGTACTTC	CASSLARVEETQYF
.	TRBV9	TRBD1	TRBJ1-5	TGTGCCAGCAGCGTAGACCCAGGGGGACAGCCCCAGCATTTT	CASSVDPGGQPQHF
few	TRBV10-3	TRBD1	TRBJ2-7	TGTGCCATCAGTCTCGGACAGGGGGCATCCTACGAGCAGTACTTC	CAISLGQGASYEQYF
.	TRBV6-5	TRBD1	TRBJ2-7	TGTGCCAGCACTAAGGGACAGCCCTACGAGCAGTACTTC	CASTKGQPYEQYF
few	TRBV5-1	TRBD1	TRBJ1-2	TGCGCCAGCAGCGGAGAACCCGGGACAGCCTATGGCTACACCTTC	CASSGEPGTAYGYTF
.	TRBV18	TRBD2	TRBJ2-2	TGTGCCAGCTCACCCTTTACTGTGGCGGGGGAGACGAACACCGGGGAGCTGTTTTTT	CASSPFTVAGETNTGELFF
.	TRBV28	.	TRBJ2-7	TGTGCCAGCAGTTTATCGGCAGGGGTAGGTGAGCAGTACTTC	CASSLSAGVGEQYF
once	TRBV27	.	TRBJ2-3	TGTGCCAGCAGTTTATCGGTCACTCCGCTCCGGGATACGCAGTATTTT	CASSLSVTPLRDTQYF
.	TRBV7-9	.	TRBJ2-7	TGTGCCAGCAGCCCCGGGACTGATCCCTACGAGCAGTACTTC	CASSPGTDPYEQYF
.	TRBV24-1	TRBD1	TRBJ2-7	TGTGCCACCGGCGAGACAGGGGCCCCCTACGAGCAGTACTTC	CATGETGAPYEQYF
.	TRBV11-2	.	TRBJ2-1	TGTGCCAGCAGCCCTCGGAGGGGCTATGAGCAGTTCTTC	CASSPRRGYEQFF